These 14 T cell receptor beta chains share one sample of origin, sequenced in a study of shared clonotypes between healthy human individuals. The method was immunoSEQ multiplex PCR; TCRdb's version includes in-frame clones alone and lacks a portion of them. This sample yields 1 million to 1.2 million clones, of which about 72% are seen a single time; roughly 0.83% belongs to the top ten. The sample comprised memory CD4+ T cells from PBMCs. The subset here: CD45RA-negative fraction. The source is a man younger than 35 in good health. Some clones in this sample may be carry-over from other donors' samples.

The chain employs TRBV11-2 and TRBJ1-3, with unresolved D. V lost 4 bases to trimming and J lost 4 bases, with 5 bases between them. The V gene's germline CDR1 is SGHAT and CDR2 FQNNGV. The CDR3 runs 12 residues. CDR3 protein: CASSYLGNTIYF. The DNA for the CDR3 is TGTGCCAGCAGCTATCTAGGAAACACCATATATTTT.

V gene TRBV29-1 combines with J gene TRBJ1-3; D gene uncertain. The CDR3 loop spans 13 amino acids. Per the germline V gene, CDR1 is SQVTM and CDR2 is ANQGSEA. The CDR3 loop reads CSGHMGSGNTIYF. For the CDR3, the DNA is TGCAGTGGCCACATGGGGTCTGGAAACACCATATATTTT.

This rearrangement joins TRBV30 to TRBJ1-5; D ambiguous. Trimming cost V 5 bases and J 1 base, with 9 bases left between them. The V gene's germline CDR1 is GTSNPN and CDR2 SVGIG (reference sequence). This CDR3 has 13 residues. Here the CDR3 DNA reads TGTGCCTGGCCGGGCTGGAGCAATCAGCCCCAGCATTTT. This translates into CAWPGWSNQPQHF.

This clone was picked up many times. The CDR3 nucleotides read TGTGCCATCAAATCGAACGCGGATACGCAGTATTTT. This encodes CAIKSNADTQYF. The V and J genes are TRBV10-3 and TRBJ2-3; D remains unclear. Germline loops: CDR1 ENHRY, CDR2 SYGVKD. The V end lost 7 bases, the J end lost 6 bases, and 11 bases lay between the germline ends. The CDR3 extends over 12 amino acids.

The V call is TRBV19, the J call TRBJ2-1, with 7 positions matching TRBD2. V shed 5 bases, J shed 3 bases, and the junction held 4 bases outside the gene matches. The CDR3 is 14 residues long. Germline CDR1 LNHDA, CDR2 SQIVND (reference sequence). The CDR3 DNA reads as TGTGCCAGTAGTTTAGGACTAGGCTACAATGAGCAGTTCTTC. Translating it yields CASSLGLGYNEQFF.

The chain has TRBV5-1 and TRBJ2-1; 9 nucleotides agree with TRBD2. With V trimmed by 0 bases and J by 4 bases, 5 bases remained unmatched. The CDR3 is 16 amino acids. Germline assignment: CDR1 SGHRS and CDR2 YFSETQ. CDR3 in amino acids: CASSLAAGGVYNEQFF. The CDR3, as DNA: TGCGCCAGCAGCTTGGCAGCGGGGGGTGTTTACAATGAGCAGTTCTTC.

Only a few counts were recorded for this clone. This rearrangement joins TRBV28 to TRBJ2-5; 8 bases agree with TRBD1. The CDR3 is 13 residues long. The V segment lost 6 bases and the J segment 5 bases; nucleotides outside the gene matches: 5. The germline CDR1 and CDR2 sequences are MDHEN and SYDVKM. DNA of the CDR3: TGTGCCAGCAGGAGAGGACAGGGCGAGACCCAGTACTTC. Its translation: CASRRGQGETQYF.

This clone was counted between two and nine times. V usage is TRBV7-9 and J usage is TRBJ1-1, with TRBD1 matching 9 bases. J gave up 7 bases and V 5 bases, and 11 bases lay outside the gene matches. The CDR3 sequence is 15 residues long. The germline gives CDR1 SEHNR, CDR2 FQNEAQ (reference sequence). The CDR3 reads CASSPGGPTGGEAFF. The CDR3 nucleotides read TGTGCCAGCAGCCCGGGAGGACCGACAGGGGGTGAAGCTTTCTTT.

CDR3 region: CAWRAYFGYTF. The DNA for the CDR3 is TGTGCCTGGAGGGCCTATTTTGGCTACACCTTC. The chain is built from TRBV30 and TRBJ1-2; D gene unclear. This CDR3 has 11 amino acids. V was trimmed by 3 bases and J by 7 bases, leaving 9 bases between them. CDR1 and CDR2 (germline): GTSNPN, SVGIG (reference sequence).

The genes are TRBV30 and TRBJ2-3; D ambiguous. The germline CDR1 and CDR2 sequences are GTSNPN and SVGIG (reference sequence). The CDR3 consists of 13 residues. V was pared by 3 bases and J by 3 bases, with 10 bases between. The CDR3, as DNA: TGTGCCTGGAGCCTACATGGAACAGATACGCAGTATTTT. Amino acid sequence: CAWSLHGTDTQYF.

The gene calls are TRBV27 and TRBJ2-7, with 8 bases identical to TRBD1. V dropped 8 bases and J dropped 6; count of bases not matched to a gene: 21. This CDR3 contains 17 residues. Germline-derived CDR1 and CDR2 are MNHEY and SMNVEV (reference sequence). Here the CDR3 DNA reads TGTGCCAGCCGCTGGCAGGGGGCCGGACTGTCCGGTGGCGAGCAGTACTTC. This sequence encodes CASRWQGAGLSGGEQYF.

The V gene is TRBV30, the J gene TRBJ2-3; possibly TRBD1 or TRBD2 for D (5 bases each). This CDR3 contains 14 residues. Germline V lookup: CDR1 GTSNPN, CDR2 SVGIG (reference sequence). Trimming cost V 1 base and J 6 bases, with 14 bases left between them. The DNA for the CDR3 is TGTGCCTGGAGTGCCGGTCGAGGGACGGATACGCAGTATTTT. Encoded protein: CAWSAGRGTDTQYF.

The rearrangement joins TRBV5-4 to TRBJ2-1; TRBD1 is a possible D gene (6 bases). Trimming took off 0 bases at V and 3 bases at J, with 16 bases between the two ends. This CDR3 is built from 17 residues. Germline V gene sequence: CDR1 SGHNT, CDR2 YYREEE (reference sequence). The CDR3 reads CASSLATTGLGYNEQFF. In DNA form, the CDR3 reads TGTGCCAGCAGCTTGGCGACCACAGGGCTCGGCTACAATGAGCAGTTCTTC.

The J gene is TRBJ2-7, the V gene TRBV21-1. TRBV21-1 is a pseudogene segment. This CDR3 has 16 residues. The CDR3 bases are TGTGCCAGCATCATACTCCTTCGTCTAGGGACCTACGAGCAGTACTTC. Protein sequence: CASIILLRLGTYEQYF.